This TCR beta chain emerged from a study of T cells expressing NK-cell markers. At the level of the study: CD3+CD56+NKG2C+, CD3+CD56+NKG2C- and CD3+CD56-NKG2C+ T cells, once sorted, supplied the TCR beta repertoires. Within the sequenced cohort of eight donors, seven exhibited HCMV seropositivity and one was seronegative. Study-level points and caveats: Dominant NKG2C+ clonotypes in a handful of donors made up about 1.0-7.5% of CD8+ T cells.

The CDR3 consists of 12 residues. UMI-tagged 5'RACE template switching yielded the TCR beta cDNA. TCRdb reprocessed the 5' RACE reads, with one entry per CDR3 protein and no DNA. The table for this sample gives some 500,000 distinct CDR3 sequences. Turning to this clonotype: Its antigen is still unknown.

The chain joins TRBV12-3 or TRBV12-4 to TRBJ2-1. This sequence originates from a woman in her forties or fifties in good health. Input material: blood T cells: a sorted CD56 or NKG2C T cell subset, CD4+ or CD8+ T cells, or bulk PBMC T cells (not recorded which). This CDR3 reads CASNAFSDEQFF.